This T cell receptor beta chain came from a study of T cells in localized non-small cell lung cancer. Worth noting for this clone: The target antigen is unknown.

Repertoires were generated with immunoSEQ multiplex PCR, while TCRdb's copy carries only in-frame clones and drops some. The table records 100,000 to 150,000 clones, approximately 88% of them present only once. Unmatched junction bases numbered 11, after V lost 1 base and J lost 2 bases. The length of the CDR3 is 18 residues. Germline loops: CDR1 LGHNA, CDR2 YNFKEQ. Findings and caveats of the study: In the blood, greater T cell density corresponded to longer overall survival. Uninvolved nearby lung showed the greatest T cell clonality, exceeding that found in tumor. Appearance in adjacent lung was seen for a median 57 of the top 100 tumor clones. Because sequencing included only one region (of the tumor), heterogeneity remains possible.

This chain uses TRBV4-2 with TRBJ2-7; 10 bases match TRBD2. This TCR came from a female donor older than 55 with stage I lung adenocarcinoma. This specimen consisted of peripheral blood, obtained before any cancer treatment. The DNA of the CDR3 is TGTGCCAGCAGCCAAGGGACTAGCGGCTACGTGGAAACCTACGAGCAGTACTTC. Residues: CASSQGTSGYVETYEQYF.